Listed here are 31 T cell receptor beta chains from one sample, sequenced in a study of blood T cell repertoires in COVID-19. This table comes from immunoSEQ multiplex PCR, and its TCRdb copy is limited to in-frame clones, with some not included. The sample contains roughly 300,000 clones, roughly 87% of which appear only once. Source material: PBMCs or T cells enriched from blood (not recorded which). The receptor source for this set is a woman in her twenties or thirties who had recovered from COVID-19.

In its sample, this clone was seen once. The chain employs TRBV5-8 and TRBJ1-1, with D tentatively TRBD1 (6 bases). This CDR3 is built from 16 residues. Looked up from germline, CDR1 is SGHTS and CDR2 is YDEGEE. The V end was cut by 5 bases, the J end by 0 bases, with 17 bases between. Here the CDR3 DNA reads TGTGCCAGCAGGCCCAGGACAGCCCTTCTGAACACTGAAGCTTTCTTT. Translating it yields CASRPRTALLNTEAFF.

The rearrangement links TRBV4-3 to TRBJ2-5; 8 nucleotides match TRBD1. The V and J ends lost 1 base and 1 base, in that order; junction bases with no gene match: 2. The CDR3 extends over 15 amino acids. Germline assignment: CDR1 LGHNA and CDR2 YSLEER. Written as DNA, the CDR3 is TGCGCCAGCAGCCAAGGGACAGGGTCCCAAGAGACCCAGTACTTC. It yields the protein CASSQGTGSQETQYF.

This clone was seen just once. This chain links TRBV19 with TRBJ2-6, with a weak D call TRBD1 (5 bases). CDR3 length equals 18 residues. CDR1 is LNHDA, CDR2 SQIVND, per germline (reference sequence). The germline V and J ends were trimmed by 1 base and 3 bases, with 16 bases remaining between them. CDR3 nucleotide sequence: TGTGCCAGTAGTATAGGCCAGCAGGGCCGCCTTGGGGCCAACGTCCTGACTTTC. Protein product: CASSIGQQGRLGANVLTF.

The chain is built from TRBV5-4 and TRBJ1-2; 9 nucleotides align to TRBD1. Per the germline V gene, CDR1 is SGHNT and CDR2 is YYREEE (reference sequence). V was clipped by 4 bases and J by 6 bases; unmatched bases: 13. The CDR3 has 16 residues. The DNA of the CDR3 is TGTGCCAGCAGCCCTTCGACCGGGACAGGGTTGGATGGCTACACCTTC. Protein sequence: CASSPSTGTGLDGYTF. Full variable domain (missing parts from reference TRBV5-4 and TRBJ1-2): ETGVTQSPTHLIKTRGQQVTLRCSSQSGHNTVSWYQQALGQGPQFIFQYYREEENGRGNFPPRFSGLQFPNYSSELNVNALELDDSALYLCASSPSTGTGLDGYTFGSGTRLTVV.

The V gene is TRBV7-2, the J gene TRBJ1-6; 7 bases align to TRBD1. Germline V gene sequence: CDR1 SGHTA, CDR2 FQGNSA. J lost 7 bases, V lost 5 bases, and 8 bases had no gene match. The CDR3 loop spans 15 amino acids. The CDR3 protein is CASSPEQGPNSPLHF. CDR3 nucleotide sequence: TGTGCCAGCAGCCCAGAACAGGGGCCCAATTCACCCCTCCACTTT.

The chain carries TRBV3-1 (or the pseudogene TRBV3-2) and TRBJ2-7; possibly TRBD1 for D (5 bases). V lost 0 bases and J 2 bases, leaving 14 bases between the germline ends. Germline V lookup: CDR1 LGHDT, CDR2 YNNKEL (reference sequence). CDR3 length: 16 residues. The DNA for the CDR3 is TGTGCCAGCAGCCAAGATGGGGCAGCCCCGACCTACGAGCAGTACTTC. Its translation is CASSQDGAAPTYEQYF.

CDR3 coding DNA: TGTGCCAGCAGCGCCTACCCCGGGACAGGTGACTCCTACGAGCAGTACTTC. It codes for CASSAYPGTGDSYEQYF. V usage is TRBV7-6 and J usage is TRBJ2-7, with TRBD1 matching over 8 bases. The ends lost 5 bases at V and 0 bases at J; junction bases unmatched: 12. This CDR3 has 17 residues. Germline V gene sequence: CDR1 SGHVS, CDR2 FNYEAQ. The complete variable domain, with remaining parts taken from reference TRBV7-6 and TRBJ2-7, reads GAGVSQSPRYKVTKRGQDVALRCDPISGHVSLYWYRQALGQGPEFLTYFNYEAQQDKSGLPNDRFSAERPEGSISTLTIQRTEQRDSAMYRCASSAYPGTGDSYEQYFGPGTRLTVT.

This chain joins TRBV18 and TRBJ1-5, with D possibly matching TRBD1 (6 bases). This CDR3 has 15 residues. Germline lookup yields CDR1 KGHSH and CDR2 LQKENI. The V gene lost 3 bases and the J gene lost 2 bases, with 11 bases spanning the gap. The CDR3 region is CASSPGGRRNQPQHF. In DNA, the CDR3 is TGTGCCAGCTCACCCGGGGGGCGTCGCAATCAGCCCCAGCATTTT.

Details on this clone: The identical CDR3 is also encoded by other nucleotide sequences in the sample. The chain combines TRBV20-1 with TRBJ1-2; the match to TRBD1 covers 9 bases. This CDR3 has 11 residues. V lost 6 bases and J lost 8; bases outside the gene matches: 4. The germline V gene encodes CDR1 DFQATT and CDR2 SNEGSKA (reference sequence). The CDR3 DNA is TGCAGTGCGCGAACAGGGGGCGGCTACACCTTC. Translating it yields CSARTGGGYTF.

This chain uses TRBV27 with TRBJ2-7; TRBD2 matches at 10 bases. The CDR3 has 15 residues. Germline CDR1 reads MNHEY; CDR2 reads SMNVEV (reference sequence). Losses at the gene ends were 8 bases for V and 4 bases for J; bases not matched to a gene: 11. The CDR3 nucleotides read TGTGCCAGCTCCCAGCGGAGCGGGGGGGTGTACGAGCAGTACTTC. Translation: CASSQRSGGVYEQYF.

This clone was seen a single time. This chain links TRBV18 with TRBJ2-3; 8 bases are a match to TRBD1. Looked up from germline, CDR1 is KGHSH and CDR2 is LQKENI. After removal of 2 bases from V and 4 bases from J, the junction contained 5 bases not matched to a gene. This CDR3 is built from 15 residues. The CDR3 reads CASSPVQGAPDTQYF. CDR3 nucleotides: TGTGCCAGCTCACCAGTCCAGGGGGCCCCAGATACGCAGTATTTT.

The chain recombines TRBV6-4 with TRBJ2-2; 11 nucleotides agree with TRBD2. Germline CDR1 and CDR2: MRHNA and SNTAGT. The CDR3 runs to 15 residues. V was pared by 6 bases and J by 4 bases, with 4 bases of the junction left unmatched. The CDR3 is CASRSSGGSTGELFF. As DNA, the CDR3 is TGTGCCAGCAGATCTAGCGGGGGGTCCACCGGGGAGCTGTTTTTT.

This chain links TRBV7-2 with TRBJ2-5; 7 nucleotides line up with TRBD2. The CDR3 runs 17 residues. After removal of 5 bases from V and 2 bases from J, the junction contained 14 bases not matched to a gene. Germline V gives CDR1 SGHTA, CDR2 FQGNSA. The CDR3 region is CASSPAPQRGRQETQYF. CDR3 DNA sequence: TGTGCCAGCAGCCCGGCCCCCCAGCGGGGTAGGCAAGAGACCCAGTACTTC.

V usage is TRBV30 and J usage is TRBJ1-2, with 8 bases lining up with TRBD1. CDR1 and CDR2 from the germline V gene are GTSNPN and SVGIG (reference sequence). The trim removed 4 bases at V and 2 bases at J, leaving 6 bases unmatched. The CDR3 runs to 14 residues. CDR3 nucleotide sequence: TGTGCCTGGAAGAGAACAGGGGGGAACTATGGCTACACCTTC. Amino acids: CAWKRTGGNYGYTF.

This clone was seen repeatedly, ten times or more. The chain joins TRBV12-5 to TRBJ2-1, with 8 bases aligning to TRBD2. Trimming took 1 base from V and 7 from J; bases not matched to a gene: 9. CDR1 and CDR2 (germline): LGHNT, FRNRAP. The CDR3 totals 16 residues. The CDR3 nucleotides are TGTGCTAGTGGTTTGGCACTAGCGGACCGGGGGAATGAGCAGTTCTTC. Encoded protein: CASGLALADRGNEQFF.

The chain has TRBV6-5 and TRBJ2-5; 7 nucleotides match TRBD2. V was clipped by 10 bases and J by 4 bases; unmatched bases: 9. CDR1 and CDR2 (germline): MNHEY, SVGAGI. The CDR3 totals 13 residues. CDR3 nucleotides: TGTGCCACCACTGGGGGGGTGAGAGAGACCCAGTACTTC. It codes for CATTGGVRETQYF.

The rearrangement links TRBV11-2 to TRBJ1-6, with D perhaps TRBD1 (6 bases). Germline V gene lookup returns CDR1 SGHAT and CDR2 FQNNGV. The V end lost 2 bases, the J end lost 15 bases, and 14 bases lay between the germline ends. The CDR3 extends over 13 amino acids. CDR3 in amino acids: CASSLKSDRLLHF. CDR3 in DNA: TGTGCCAGCAGCTTAAAGTCGGACAGACTCCTCCACTTT. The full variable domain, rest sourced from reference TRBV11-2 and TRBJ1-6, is EAGVAQSPRYKIIEKRQSVAFWCNPISGHATLYWYQQILGQGPKLLIQFQNNGVVDDSQLPKDRFSAERLKGVDSTLKIQPAKLEDSAVYLCASSLKSDRLLHFGNGTRLTVT.

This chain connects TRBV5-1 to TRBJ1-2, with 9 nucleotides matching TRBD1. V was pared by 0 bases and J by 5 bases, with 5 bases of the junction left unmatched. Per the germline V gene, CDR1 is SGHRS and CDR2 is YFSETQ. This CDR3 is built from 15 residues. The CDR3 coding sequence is TGCGCCAGCAGCTTGGGGACAGGGGATCATTATGGCTACACCTTC. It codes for CASSLGTGDHYGYTF.

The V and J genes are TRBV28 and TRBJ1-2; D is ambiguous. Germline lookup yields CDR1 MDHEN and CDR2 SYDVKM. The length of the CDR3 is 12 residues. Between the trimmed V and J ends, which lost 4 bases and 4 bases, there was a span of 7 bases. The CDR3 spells CASSSPLYGYTF. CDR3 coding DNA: TGTGCCAGCAGTTCCCCCCTCTATGGCTACACCTTC.

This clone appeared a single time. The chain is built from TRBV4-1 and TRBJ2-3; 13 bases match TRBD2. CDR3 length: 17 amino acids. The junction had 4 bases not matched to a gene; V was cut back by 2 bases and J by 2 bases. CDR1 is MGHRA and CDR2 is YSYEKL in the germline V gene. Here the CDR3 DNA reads TGCGCCAGCAGCCAACGGGGACTAGCGGGGAACACAGATACGCAGTATTTT. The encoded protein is CASSQRGLAGNTDTQYF.

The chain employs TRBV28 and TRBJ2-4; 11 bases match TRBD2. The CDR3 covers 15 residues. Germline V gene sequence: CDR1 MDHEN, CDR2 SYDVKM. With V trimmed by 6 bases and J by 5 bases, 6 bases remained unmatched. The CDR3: CASSPGGLAENIQYF. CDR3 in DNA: TGTGCCAGCAGCCCCGGGGGACTAGCGGAAAACATTCAGTACTTC.

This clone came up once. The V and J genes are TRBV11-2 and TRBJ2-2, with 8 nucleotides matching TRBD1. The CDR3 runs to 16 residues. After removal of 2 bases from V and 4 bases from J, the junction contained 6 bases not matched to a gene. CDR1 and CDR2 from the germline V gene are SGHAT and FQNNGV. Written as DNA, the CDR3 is TGTGCCAGCAGCTTAAACTCAGGGGGCCGCACCGGGGAGCTGTTTTTT. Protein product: CASSLNSGGRTGELFF. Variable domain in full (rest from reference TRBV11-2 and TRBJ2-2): EAGVAQSPRYKIIEKRQSVAFWCNPISGHATLYWYQQILGQGPKLLIQFQNNGVVDDSQLPKDRFSAERLKGVDSTLKIQPAKLEDSAVYLCASSLNSGGRTGELFFGEGSRLTVL.

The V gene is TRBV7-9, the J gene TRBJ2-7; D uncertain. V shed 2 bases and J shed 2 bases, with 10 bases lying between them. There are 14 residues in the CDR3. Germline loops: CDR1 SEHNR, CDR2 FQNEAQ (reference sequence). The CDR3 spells CASSLSQATYEQYF. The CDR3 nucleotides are TGTGCCAGCAGCTTAAGTCAGGCAACCTACGAGCAGTACTTC.

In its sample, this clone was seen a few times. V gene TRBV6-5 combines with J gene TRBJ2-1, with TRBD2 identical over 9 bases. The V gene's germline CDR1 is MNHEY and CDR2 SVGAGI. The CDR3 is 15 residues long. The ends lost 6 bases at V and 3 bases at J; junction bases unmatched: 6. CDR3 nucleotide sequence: TGTGCCAGCAGGATGAGCGGGGGGAACTACAATGAGCAGTTCTTC. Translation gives CASRMSGGNYNEQFF.

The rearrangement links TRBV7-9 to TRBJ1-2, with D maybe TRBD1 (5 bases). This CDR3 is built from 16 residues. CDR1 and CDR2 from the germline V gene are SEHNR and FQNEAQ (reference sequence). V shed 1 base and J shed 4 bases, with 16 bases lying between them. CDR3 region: CASSLETASFTYGYTF. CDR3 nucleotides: TGTGCCAGCAGCTTAGAGACAGCATCCTTTACCTATGGCTACACCTTC.

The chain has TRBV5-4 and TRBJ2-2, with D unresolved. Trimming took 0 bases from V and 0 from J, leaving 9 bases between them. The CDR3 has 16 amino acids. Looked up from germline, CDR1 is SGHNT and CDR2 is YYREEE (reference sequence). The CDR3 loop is CASSLVARSNTGELFF. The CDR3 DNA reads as TGTGCCAGCAGCTTGGTTGCTAGATCGAACACCGGGGAGCTGTTTTTT.

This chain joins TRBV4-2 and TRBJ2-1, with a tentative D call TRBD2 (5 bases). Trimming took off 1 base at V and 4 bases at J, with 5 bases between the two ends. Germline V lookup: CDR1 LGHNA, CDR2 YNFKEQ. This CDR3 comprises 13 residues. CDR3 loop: CASSQGEYNEQFF. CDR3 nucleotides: TGTGCCAGCAGCCAAGGGGAGTACAATGAGCAGTTCTTC.

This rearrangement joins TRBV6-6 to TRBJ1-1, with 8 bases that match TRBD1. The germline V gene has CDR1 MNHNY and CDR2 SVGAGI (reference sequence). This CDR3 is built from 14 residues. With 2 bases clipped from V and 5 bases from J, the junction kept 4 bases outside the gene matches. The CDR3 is CASSYGRGRTEAFF. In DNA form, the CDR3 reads TGTGCCAGCAGTTACGGCAGGGGGCGGACTGAAGCTTTCTTT.

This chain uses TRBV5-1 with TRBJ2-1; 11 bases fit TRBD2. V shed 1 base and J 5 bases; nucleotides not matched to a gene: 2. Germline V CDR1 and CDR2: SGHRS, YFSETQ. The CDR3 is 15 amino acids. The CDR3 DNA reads TGCGCCAGCAGCTTGCCTAGCGGGGGGAACAATGAGCAGTTCTTC. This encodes CASSLPSGGNNEQFF.

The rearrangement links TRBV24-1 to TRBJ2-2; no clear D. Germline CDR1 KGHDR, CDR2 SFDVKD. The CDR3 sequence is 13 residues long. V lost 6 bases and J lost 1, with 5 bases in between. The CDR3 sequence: CATSTGNTGELFF. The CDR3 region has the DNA TGTGCCACCAGTACCGGGAACACCGGGGAGCTGTTTTTT.

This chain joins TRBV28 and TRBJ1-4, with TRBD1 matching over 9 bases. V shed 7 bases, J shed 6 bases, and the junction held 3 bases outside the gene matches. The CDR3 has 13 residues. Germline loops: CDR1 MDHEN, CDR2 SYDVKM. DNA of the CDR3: TGTGCCAGCACAGGGACAGGGCATGAAAAACTGTTTTTT. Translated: CASTGTGHEKLFF.